This T cell receptor beta chain appears in the sequencing data of a study of shared clonotypes between healthy human individuals. Data came from immunoSEQ multiplex PCR; TCRdb stores just in-frame clones and leaves some out. Of just over 2,000,000 clones in the sample, 85% to 95% were seen once. CDR3 length: 14 amino acids. Trimming removed 7 bases from V and 6 bases from J, with 18 bases in between. The V gene's germline CDR1 is MDHEN and CDR2 SYDVKM. Input material: naive CD4+ T cells sorted from blood. Noted subset: CD45RA+ positively selected. The clonotype was recovered from a man between 18 and 35 years old in good health. V gene TRBV28 combines with J gene TRBJ1-1; D is unclear. The CDR3 region is CASTYGSAVPEAFF. The DNA of the CDR3 is TGTGCCAGCACCTATGGAAGCGCTGTTCCTGAAGCTTTCTTT.